This T cell receptor beta chain was profiled in a study of blood T cell repertoires in COVID-19. In the study overall: Some COVID-19 samples were acute and others convalescent; all came from the United States, Italy and Spain.

Germline assignment: CDR1 SGHVS and CDR2 FQNEAQ. V dropped 5 bases and J dropped 4; count of bases not matched to a gene: 13. CDR3 length equals 16 residues. Each participant's cohort was designated according to participant-reported clinical history. Assay used: immunoSEQ multiplex PCR; TCRdb lists only in-frame clones, some missing. There are some 270,000 clones in the sample; roughly 86% occur only once, and 1.9% lies in the top ten. The sequenced sample was PBMCs or T cells enriched from blood (not recorded which). This TCR was recovered from a woman aged 60 to 75 who had recovered from COVID-19. The chain employs TRBV7-8 and TRBJ2-7; 8 bases line up with TRBD1. CDR3 sequence (DNA): TGTGCCAGCAGCCCCCCAAAGGACAGGGCAATTTACGAGCAGTACTTC. This codes for CASSPPKDRAIYEQYF.